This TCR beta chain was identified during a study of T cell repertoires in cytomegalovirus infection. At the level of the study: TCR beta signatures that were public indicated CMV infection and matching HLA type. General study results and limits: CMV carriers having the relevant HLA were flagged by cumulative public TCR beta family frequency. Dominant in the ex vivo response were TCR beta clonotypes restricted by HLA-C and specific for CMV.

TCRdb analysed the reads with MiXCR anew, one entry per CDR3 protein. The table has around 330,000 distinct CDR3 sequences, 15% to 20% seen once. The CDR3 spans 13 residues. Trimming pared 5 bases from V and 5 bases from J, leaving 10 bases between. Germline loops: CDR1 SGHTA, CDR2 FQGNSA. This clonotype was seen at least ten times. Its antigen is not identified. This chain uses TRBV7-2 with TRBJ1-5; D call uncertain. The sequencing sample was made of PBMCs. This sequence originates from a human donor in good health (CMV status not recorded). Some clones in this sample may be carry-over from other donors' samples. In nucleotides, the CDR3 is TGTGCCAGCAGCCCGACTGCCGATCAGCCCCAGCATTTT. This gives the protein CASSPTADQPQHF. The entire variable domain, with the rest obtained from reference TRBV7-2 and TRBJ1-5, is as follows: GAGVSQSPSNKVTEKGKDVELRCDPISGHTALYWYRQSLGQGLEFLIYFQGNSAPDKSGLPSDRFSAERTGGSVSTLTIQRTQQEDSAVYLCASSPTADQPQHFGDGTRLSIL.